This passage covers 2 T cell receptor beta chains from one sample sequenced in a study of T cells in Graves' hyperthyroidism and ophthalmopathy. RNA transcripts yielded amplified TCR beta CDR3 regions. Primed by the HTBI set, a first-round RT-PCR was run on the TCR CDR3. TCRdb recomputed calls from the multiplex PCR reads with MiXCR, one row per CDR3 protein. The sample lists 300,000 to 350,000 distinct CDR3 sequences; 14% were seen once. Sequencing used blood. The origin of the receptors is a woman in her twenties or thirties with Graves' hyperthyroidism.

There are many counts of this clonotype. The J gene is TRBJ2-7, the V gene TRBV28; 7 bases agree with TRBD1. Germline V gene data show CDR1 as MDHEN and CDR2 as SYDVKM. The V gene end was trimmed by 5 bases and the J gene end by 6 bases; junction bases not matched to a gene: 13. The CDR3 covers 15 residues. The CDR3 DNA sequence: TGTGCCAGCAGTCGCCCCCTGACAGGGCTTGGCGAGCAGTACTTC. Translation gives CASSRPLTGLGEQYF. The full variable domain, with the rest looked up from reference TRBV28 and TRBJ2-7, is DVKVTQSSRYLVKRTGEKVFLECVQDMDHENMFWYRQDPGLGLRLIYFSYDVKMKEKGDIPEGYSVSREKKERFSLILESASTNQTSMYLCASSRPLTGLGEQYFGPGTRLTVT.

This clonotype was observed many times. The chain combines TRBV28 with TRBJ1-4; D call uncertain. Per the germline V gene, CDR1 is MDHEN and CDR2 is SYDVKM. This CDR3 is 12 amino acids long. Trimming removed 9 bases at V and 0 bases at J, with 5 bases between. In nucleotides, the CDR3 is TGTGCCAGTTCTGCAACTAATGAAAAACTGTTTTTT. Translated, it gives CASSATNEKLFF.